A selection of T cell receptor beta chains follows, all from one sample in a study of OX40 agonist ivuxolimab in advanced cancers. The table came from immunoSEQ multiplex PCR; TCRdb's copy has only in-frame clones and leaves some out. Of 98,000 or so clones in the sample, 70% to 85% were seen once. Sequenced material: CD4+ or CD8+ T cells sorted from blood, taken in a trial of the OX40 agonist ivuxolimab. The receptors were sampled from an adult with an advanced solid tumor such as melanoma, head and neck, liver or kidney cancer. CDR3s include the opening cysteine and the closing phenylalanine or tryptophan. A D gene is named only where the DNA matches it firmly.

d_call v_call cdr3_aa
- TRBV19 CASSIERAGTAEQFF
TRBD2 TRBV7-3 CASSLSGGAAETQYF
TRBD1 TRBV27 CASSLGTGPLTDTQYF
TRBD1 TRBV6-6 CASLLSGTVGYTF
TRBD2 TRBV4-3 CASSQGSTSGSRWIYNEQFF
TRBD1 TRBV5-4 CASSLQTGGRAQHF
- TRBV6-5 CASSYSRKETQYF
TRBD1 TRBV25-1 CASRLGGGQGKPLHF
- TRBV7-8 CASSLGAGVTQYF
- TRBV5-6 CASSFRAGNWEKLFF
- TRBV6-5 CASSYSKGPYEQYF
- TRBV7-2 CASSNNEKLFF
TRBD2 TRBV7-9 CASSLTTSGLHEQYF
- TRBV27 CASSSRRGGKETQYF
- TRBV7-3 CASSLTRHSPLHF
- TRBV29-1 CSANFNEKLFF
- TRBV7-2 CASSPRGASYNEQFF
- TRBV7-9 CASSPRERVAKNIQYF
- TRBV18 CASSPIQDQETQYF
- TRBV30 CAWSLQGLVETQYF
TRBD2 TRBV18 CASSPQRENIAGELFF
TRBD1 TRBV15 CATSRATGANEQFF
- TRBV7-9 CASSPEAMGELFF
- TRBV7-2 CASSLAGAGPGRETQYF
- TRBV27 CASRGGASSYNEQFF
- TRBV7-9 CASSLRMMSPHNTDTQYF
- TRBV4-2 CASSQDRGNNQPQHF
- TRBV27 CASSFLPLRNSYEQYF
TRBD2 TRBV9 CASSAGLAEYNEQFF
TRBD2 TRBV29-1 CSVLRRTSGYQETQYF
TRBD2 TRBV7-2 CASSTASGSALYNEQFF
TRBD1 TRBV7-2 CASSLLRDRNTGELFF
TRBD2 TRBV5-1 CASSSGLAGGPRETQYF
- TRBV10-3 CAISEAGVSPLHF
- TRBV28 CASTDSGFQSYEQYF
TRBD1 TRBV28 CASSYRDRGSNQPQHF
- TRBV18 CASSPSPYRDGGKLTYEQYF
- TRBV18 CASSPRDTQYF
- TRBV29-1 CSVQGPGDEQYF
- TRBV7-2 CASSFGDFSEQYF
TRBD1 TRBV9 CASSKGQSQETQYF
- TRBV7-2 CASRIRASGANVLTF
- TRBV28 CASSLFTQDNEQYF
- TRBV5-1 CASSRTESTDTQYF
- TRBV28 CASRDTGRQGTGELFF
TRBD2 TRBV27 CASSRGSSPSEQYF
- TRBV9 CASSESFGWETQYF
TRBD1 TRBV7-3 CASSLEGGVAYGYTF
- TRBV5-1 CASRWGEYTGELFF
- TRBV6-6 CASSARTGSTDTQYF
- TRBV19 CASSILGAFDQPQHF